This T cell receptor (beta chain) was found in a study of blood T cell repertoires in COVID-19. Method: immunoSEQ multiplex PCR; TCRdb's copy keeps in-frame clones and lacks some. The table records more than 300,000 clones, approximately 84% of them present only once. The material sequenced was PBMCs or T cells enriched from blood (not recorded which). This sequence originates from a young man who had recovered from COVID-19.

The CDR3 here is CASSFGGMQPQHF. CDR3 DNA sequence: TGTGCCAGCAGCTTCGGGGGGATGCAGCCCCAGCATTTT. The rearrangement uses TRBV7-8 and TRBJ1-5, with a possible D match to TRBD1 (5 bases). The CDR3 spans 13 residues. Between the trimmed V and J ends, which lost 3 bases and 7 bases, there was a span of 10 bases. The germline V gene encodes CDR1 SGHVS and CDR2 FQNEAQ.